The source of this TCR beta chain is a study of T cell responses to AZD1222 COVID-19 vaccine. The study, taken as a whole, reports: Regions 160-218 and 743-854 held dominance among vaccine-associated CD4 TCRs, which spanned spike. The study reported that nearly half of spike-specific TCRs target unmutated variant regions. In a largely white British group with more females than males, clonal diversity was possibly underestimated.

Notes on this clone: Its cognate antigen is unknown.

The table came from immunoSEQ multiplex PCR; TCRdb's copy has only in-frame clones and leaves some out. The sample includes roughly 120,000 clones, around 90% of them seen just once. The ends were cut back, 6 bases at V and 4 bases at J, with 10 bases in the middle. Looked up from germline, CDR1 is MNHNY and CDR2 is SVGAGI (reference sequence). This CDR3 region has 14 residues. The clonotype originates from an adult in good health. The sample consisted of peripheral blood, taken on day 0 of AZD1222 vaccination. The chain joins TRBV6-6 to TRBJ1-6; maybe TRBD1 (5 bases). The CDR3 region has the DNA TGTGCCAGCAGCCGGGGACGGTATAATTCACCCCTCCACTTT. As protein: CASSRGRYNSPLHF.